Included here is one T cell receptor beta chain sequence, with context. Antigen unknown. Using a J-beta primer mix together with a sample-barcoded 5' primer, a second PCR was run for roughly 6 to 12 cycles. Tagging of each cDNA molecule was performed by a template-switch adaptor with 12 random nucleotides. CDR3-containing paired-end reads numbering at least 2.5 million came from each sample. TCRdb independently ran MiXCR on the 5' RACE reads; one entry per CDR3 protein. The repertoire consists of approximately 730,000 distinct CDR3 sequences, with roughly 53% occurring once and the leading ten covering approximately 40%. The entry originates in a study of blood T cells in healthy people across ages. General study results and limits: As age increased, TCR beta diversity per million T cells fell in a roughly linear fashion. In long-lived donors, naive CD4+ cell counts and diversity exceeded those of aged donors.

The length of the CDR3 is 14 residues. V dropped 3 bases and J dropped 0 bases, with 11 bases sitting between them. The germline V gene encodes CDR1 DFQATT and CDR2 SNEGSKA (reference sequence). Sequenced sample: blood. V gene TRBV20-1 combines with J gene TRBJ1-1; D unresolved. The origin of this receptor is a man older than 75 in good health. The CDR3 DNA follows: TGCAGTGCTAGGACTGACTCCATGAACACTGAAGCTTTCTTT. Protein sequence: CSARTDSMNTEAFF.